The rows below give T cell receptor beta chains drawn from one sample of a study of graft-versus-host responses after intestinal transplantation. What these receptors recognize is not known. Assay used: immunoSEQ multiplex PCR; TCRdb lists only in-frame clones, some missing. Of tens of thousands of clones listed, 94% are singletons. The sequences come from unstimulated CD4+ T cells sorted from spleen or lymph node cells, collected before transplant. The receptors come from a human donor who was the organ donor for an intestinal transplant. Each CDR3 is given with its conserved first and last residue. D genes are given only for firm matches. Some rows mark clone size as missing; the rest say once, few, many or name a class of expanded clone.

TRBJ1-1 | TRBV5-5 | - | - | TGTGCCAGCAGCTGGGGGACGAACACTGAAGCTTTCTTT | CASSWGTNTEAFF
TRBJ1-3 | TRBV4-1 | TRBD1 | - | TGCGCCAGCAGCCCTGGACAGGGGGCTTCTGGAAACACCATATATTTT | CASSPGQGASGNTIYF
TRBJ2-7 | TRBV5-1 | TRBD1 | - | TGCGCCAGCAGCTTGTCTCGGACAGGGGCGGGAGAGCAGTACTTC | CASSLSRTGAGEQYF
TRBJ2-1 | TRBV7-9 | - | - | TGTGCCAGCACCATACAGGGAACCTCCAATGAGCAGTTCTTC | CASTIQGTSNEQFF
TRBJ2-5 | TRBV4-1 | - | once | TGCGCCAGCAGCCGGGAGCGTGAGGGGACCCAGTACTTC | CASSREREGTQYF
TRBJ1-2 | TRBV4-3 | TRBD1 | - | TGCGCCAGCAGCCCCGGACAGGGCCGGTACTATGGCTACACCTTC | CASSPGQGRYYGYTF
TRBJ1-4 | TRBV19 | TRBD1 | - | TGTGCCAGTAGTACGTACCGGGACAGGGCAGGAGAAAAACTGTTTTTT | CASSTYRDRAGEKLFF
TRBJ1-1 | TRBV18 | TRBD1 | - | TGTGCCAGCTCACCCGGACAGGACGGCACTGAAGCTTTCTTT | CASSPGQDGTEAFF
TRBJ1-1 | TRBV9 | - | - | TGTGCCAGCAGCGTAGTACCCAACGGGCCCTCCGAGGGGAAAGCTTTCTTT | CASSVVPNGPSEGKAFF
TRBJ1-1 | TRBV6-1 | - | - | TGTGCCAGCAGACCGCATGGGGGGGAAACTGAAGCTTTCTTT | CASRPHGGETEAFF
TRBJ1-1 | TRBV7-3 | - | - | TGTGCCAGCAGCTTAGCAGGGGTTGGCACTGAAGCTTTCTTT | CASSLAGVGTEAFF
TRBJ1-2 | TRBV25-1 | - | - | TGTGCCAGCAGTGAGGTTGGCTACACCTTC | CASSEVGYTF
TRBJ1-2 | TRBV7-6 | TRBD1 | - | TGTGCCAGCAGCCCCGGACAGGGTTCTAGCTATGGCTACACCTTC | CASSPGQGSSYGYTF
TRBJ1-2 | TRBV7-2 | - | - | TGTGCCAGCAGCTTAGGCCAGCGACGGGGGACCAACTATGGCTACACCTTC | CASSLGQRRGTNYGYTF
TRBJ2-2 | TRBV30 | - | - | TGTGCCTGGAGTGTATTCGGGCGGGACACCGGGGAGCTGTTTTTT | CAWSVFGRDTGELFF
TRBJ1-1 | TRBV5-1 | - | - | TGCGCCAGCAGCCAGGGTCATGTAAACACTGAAGCTTTCTTT | CASSQGHVNTEAFF
TRBJ1-4 | TRBV6-6 | - | - | TGTGCCAGCAGTTATTATGGACGGGGGGCGCGCGAAAAACTGTTTTTT | CASSYYGRGAREKLFF
TRBJ2-3 | TRBV5-4 | - | - | TGTGCCAGCAGCTCCCAAGGCCTAGCAGATACGCAGTATTTT | CASSSQGLADTQYF
TRBJ2-5 | TRBV4-2 | - | - | TGTGCCAGCAGCCAAGATCGGCTTATAGAGACCCAGTACTTC | CASSQDRLIETQYF